This TCR beta chain was identified in a study of blood T cell repertoires in COVID-19. About the study: T cells, B-cell-depleted T cells, or PBMCs supplied cDNA or gDNA.

Per the study methods: Quantification of nucleated cells was approximated via reference gene primer amplification. Sequenced by immunoSEQ multiplex PCR; TCRdb stores in-frame clones only, minus some. From that table come the V and J calls and clone size; the DNA was used to work out D and trimming. In the table there are about 120,000 clones, roughly nine tenths of which are singletons. Unmatched junction bases numbered 10, after V lost 2 bases and J lost 6 bases. The CDR3 is 15 residues long. From germline, CDR1 is SGHNT and CDR2 YYREEE (reference sequence). Source material: peripheral blood. The V call is TRBV5-4, the J call TRBJ2-7; 8 nucleotides line up with TRBD1. This receptor was obtained from a man in his 70s with active or convalescent COVID-19. For the CDR3, the DNA is TGTGCCAGCAGCTTCCGGGACAGGCTTATAACCGAGCAGTACTTC. Translation gives CASSFRDRLITEQYF.